What follows are 26 T cell receptor beta chains derived from one specimen sequenced in a study of CXCR3-negative and CXCR3-positive naive CD8 T cells. The authors prepared UMI-labeled TRB cDNA libraries by 5' RACE. TCRdb reprocessed the 5' RACE reads and stores each CDR3 protein as one record, lacking DNA. In all, the sample yields approximately 66,000 distinct CDR3 sequences. Sequenced material: naive CXCR3- CD8+ T cells from blood. Noted subset: CD45RO-CCR7+CD27+CD95- naive CD8+ T cells lacking CXCR3 (TNR3-). The origin of the receptors is a human donor in good health. Some clones in this sample may be carry-over from other donors' samples.

The V and J genes are TRBV2 and TRBJ2-7; TCRdb gives TRBD1 as the D gene, but with no DNA this cannot be confirmed. There are 14 residues in the CDR3. Germline values: CDR1 SNHLY, CDR2 FYNNEI. CDR3 protein: CASSGDTYPYEQYF. Full variable domain (outside the CDR3, taken from reference TRBV2 and TRBJ2-7): EPEVTQTPSHQVTQMGQEVILRCVPISNHLYFYWYRQILGQKVEFLVSFYNNEISEKSEIFDDQFSVERPDGSNFTLKIRSTKLEDSAMYFCASSGDTYPYEQYFGPGTRLTVT.

This chain connects TRBV4-1 to TRBJ1-6. Germline CDR1 reads MGHRA; CDR2 reads YSYEKL. The CDR3 has 12 residues. CDR3 protein: CASSHMNSPLHF.

V usage is TRBV14 and J usage is TRBJ1-2. This CDR3 comprises 14 residues. CDR1 is SGHDN and CDR2 is FVKESK in the germline V gene. CDR3 loop: CASSPTLEVYGYTF. Using reference TRBV14 and TRBJ1-2 for the parts outside the CDR3, the full variable domain is EAGVTQFPSHSVIEKGQTVTLRCDPISGHDNLYWYRRVMGKEIKFLLHFVKESKQDESGMPNNRFLAERTGGTYSTLKVQPAELEDSGVYFCASSPTLEVYGYTFGSGTRLTVV.

The rearrangement links TRBV7-2 to TRBJ2-6; without DNA, the TCRdb call of TRBD1 cannot be checked. This CDR3 contains 17 residues. CDR1 and CDR2 from the germline V gene are SGHTA and FQGNSA. The CDR3 reads CASSVRDRVSGANVLTF.

The rearrangement uses TRBV7-3 and TRBJ2-5. The CDR3 has 11 residues. In germline, CDR1 is SGHTA, CDR2 FQGTGA. Here the CDR3 reads CASRSWVTQYF. Full variable domain (rest looked up from reference TRBV7-3 and TRBJ2-5): GAGVSQTPSNKVTEKGKYVELRCDPISGHTALYWYRQSLGQGPEFLIYFQGTGAADDSGLPNDRFFAVRPEGSVSTLKIQRTERGDSAVYLCASRSWVTQYFGPGTRLLVL.

The J gene is TRBJ2-3, the V gene TRBV7-3; checking the TCRdb D call of TRBD1 is not possible without DNA. CDR3 size: 16 residues. Per the germline V gene, CDR1 is SGHTA and CDR2 is FQGTGA. The CDR3 spells CASSSGTAASTDTQYF.

The chain employs TRBV4-2 and TRBJ2-7; TCRdb reports TRBD1, a call that lacks DNA to check it against. The V gene's germline CDR1 is LGHNA and CDR2 YNFKEQ. The CDR3 loop spans 14 amino acids. This chain's CDR3 is CASSVRDNWYEQYF.

J is TRBJ2-7 and V is TRBV20-1. Germline CDR1 DFQATT, CDR2 SNEGSKA (reference sequence). The CDR3 is 14 amino acids. The CDR3: CSASADLSSYEQYF.

V and J are TRBV7-9 and TRBJ2-7; TCRdb picks TRBD2, but there is no DNA to check that call. The CDR3 sequence is 16 residues long. CDR1 is SEHNR and CDR2 is FQNEAQ in the germline V gene (reference sequence). CDR3 residues: CASSLGISGSASEQYF. Drawing the rest from reference TRBV7-9 and TRBJ2-7, the complete variable domain is DTGVSQNPRHKITKRGQNVTFRCDPISEHNRLYWYRQTLGQGPEFLTYFQNEAQLEKSRLLSDRFSAERPKGSFSTLEIQRTEQGDSAMYLCASSLGISGSASEQYFGPGTRLTVT.

The V gene is TRBV20-1, the J gene TRBJ2-1. The germline V gene has CDR1 DFQATT and CDR2 SNEGSKA (reference sequence). This CDR3 region has 11 residues. CDR3 in amino acids: CSARQANEQFF.

This chain links TRBV20-1 with TRBJ2-3; TCRdb picks TRBD2, but there is no DNA to check that call. In germline, CDR1 is DFQATT, CDR2 SNEGSKA (reference sequence). The CDR3 extends over 17 amino acids. The chain's CDR3 is CSAPKPLAGPSTDTQYF.

Considering frequency, this clonotype is medium-sized. The chain is built from TRBV28 and TRBJ2-7. CDR3 length: 13 residues. CDR1 is MDHEN, CDR2 SYDVKM, per germline. CDR3 sequence: CASSLDSSYEQYF.

The V and J genes are TRBV15 and TRBJ2-1; TCRdb proposes TRBD1, but this gene call is untestable without DNA. The germline gives CDR1 LNHNV, CDR2 YYDKDF (reference sequence). The CDR3 is made up of 14 amino acids. CDR3 loop: CATSDTGTYNEQFF.

The V and J genes are TRBV29-1 and TRBJ2-5; lacking DNA, the TRBD1 call made by TCRdb goes unchecked. This CDR3 has 14 residues. The V gene's germline CDR1 is SQVTM and CDR2 ANQGSEA. CDR3 protein: CSVTPEPSQETQYF.

The gene calls are TRBV10-3 and TRBJ2-7. This CDR3 is 14 amino acids long. The germline V gene has CDR1 ENHRY and CDR2 SYGVKD. CDR3 amino acids: CAISDGGLSYEQYF.

CDR3 region: CASNRQGGPYEQYF. V and J are TRBV19 and TRBJ2-7; the D call from TCRdb, TRBD1, cannot be confirmed without DNA. Germline V gene sequence: CDR1 LNHDA, CDR2 SQIVND (reference sequence). This CDR3 has 14 residues.

Here the CDR3 reads CATRGNQVFNTEAFF. The chain carries TRBV24-1 and TRBJ1-1. The CDR3 consists of 15 residues. Germline assignment: CDR1 KGHDR and CDR2 SFDVKD.

V is TRBV20-1 and J is TRBJ2-7; as DNA is missing, the TRBD1 call by TCRdb cannot be tested. This CDR3 region has 13 residues. Germline CDR1 reads DFQATT; CDR2 reads SNEGSKA (reference sequence). CDR3 sequence reads: CSARGQGFYEQYF.

The chain links TRBV28 to TRBJ2-7. Germline V CDR1 and CDR2: MDHEN, SYDVKM. This CDR3 comprises 12 residues. CDR3: CASSPRGYEQYF. Variable domain in full (rest from reference TRBV28 and TRBJ2-7): DVKVTQSSRYLVKRTGEKVFLECVQDMDHENMFWYRQDPGLGLRLIYFSYDVKMKEKGDIPEGYSVSREKKERFSLILESASTNQTSMYLCASSPRGYEQYFGPGTRLTVT.

The chain couples TRBV13 to TRBJ2-1; TCRdb gives TRBD2 as the D gene, but with no DNA this cannot be confirmed. Germline CDR1 reads PRHDT; CDR2 reads FYEKMQ (reference sequence). The CDR3 contains 15 residues. CDR3 region: CASSNGLAGTNEQFF.

The gene calls are TRBV2 and TRBJ2-2; lacking DNA, the TRBD2 call made by TCRdb goes unchecked. This CDR3 comprises 14 residues. The germline gives CDR1 SNHLY, CDR2 FYNNEI. CDR3 residues: CASSEAMEAGELFF. The full variable domain, in which reference TRBV2 and TRBJ2-2 provide the parts outside the CDR3, is EPEVTQTPSHQVTQMGQEVILRCVPISNHLYFYWYRQILGQKVEFLVSFYNNEISEKSEIFDDQFSVERPDGSNFTLKIRSTKLEDSAMYFCASSEAMEAGELFFGEGSRLTVL.

The chain combines TRBV13 with TRBJ2-5. The germline CDR1 and CDR2 sequences are PRHDT and FYEKMQ (reference sequence). The CDR3 is made up of 14 amino acids. The CDR3 protein is CASSRESDGSSQYF. The full variable domain, its missing parts supplied by reference TRBV13 and TRBJ2-5, is AAGVIQSPRHLIKEKRETATLKCYPIPRHDTVYWYQQGPGQDPQFLISFYEKMQSDKGSIPDRFSAQQFSDYHSELNMSSLELGDSALYFCASSRESDGSSQYFGPGTRLLVL.

CDR3 sequence reads: CSASGSRLYNEQFF. This chain connects TRBV29-1 to TRBJ2-1; TCRdb designates TRBD1, a call that cannot be tested without DNA. This CDR3 comprises 14 residues. Germline CDR1 and CDR2: SQVTM and ANQGSEA.

The genes are TRBV29-1 and TRBJ2-7. From germline, CDR1 is SQVTM and CDR2 ANQGSEA. The CDR3 has 13 residues. The CDR3 here is CSVVGIVGYEQYF.

The rearrangement links TRBV6-5 to TRBJ2-2. Germline assignment: CDR1 MNHEY and CDR2 SVGAGI. This CDR3 contains 15 residues. The CDR3 region is CASSYQEGLDGELFF.

CDR3 protein: CASTPRGAPGEAFF. The rearrangement joins TRBV5-1 to TRBJ1-1; TCRdb's assignment of TRBD1 cannot be checked, as there is no DNA. There are 14 residues in the CDR3. The germline CDR1 and CDR2 sequences are SGHRS and YFSETQ.